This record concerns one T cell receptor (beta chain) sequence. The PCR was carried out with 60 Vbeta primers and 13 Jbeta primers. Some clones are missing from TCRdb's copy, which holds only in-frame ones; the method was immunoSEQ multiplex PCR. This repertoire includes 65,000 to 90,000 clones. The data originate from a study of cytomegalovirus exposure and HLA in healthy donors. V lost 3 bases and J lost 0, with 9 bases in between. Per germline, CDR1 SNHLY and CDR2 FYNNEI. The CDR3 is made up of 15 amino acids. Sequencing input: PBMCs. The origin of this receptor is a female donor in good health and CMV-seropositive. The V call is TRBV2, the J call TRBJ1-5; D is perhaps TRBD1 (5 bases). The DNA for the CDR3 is TGTGCCAGCAGTGAGTGGGGACTTAGCAATCAGCCCCAGCATTTT. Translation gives CASSEWGLSNQPQHF.